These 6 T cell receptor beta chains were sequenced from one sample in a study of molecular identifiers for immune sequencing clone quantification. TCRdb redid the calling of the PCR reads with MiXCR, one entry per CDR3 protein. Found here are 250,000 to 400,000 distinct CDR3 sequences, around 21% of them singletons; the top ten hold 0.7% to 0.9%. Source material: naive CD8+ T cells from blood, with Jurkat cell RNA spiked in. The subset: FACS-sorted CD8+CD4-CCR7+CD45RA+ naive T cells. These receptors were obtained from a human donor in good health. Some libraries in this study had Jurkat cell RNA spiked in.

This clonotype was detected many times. This CDR3 is CASSVVDQGTDTQYF. CDR3 sequence (DNA): TGTGCCAGCAGCGTAGTGGACCAAGGCACAGATACGCAGTATTTT. The V and J genes are TRBV9 and TRBJ2-3; D unresolved. The CDR3 spans 15 residues. Trimming removed 0 bases from V and 1 base from J, with 9 bases in between. Germline CDR1 and CDR2: SGDLS and YYNGEE.

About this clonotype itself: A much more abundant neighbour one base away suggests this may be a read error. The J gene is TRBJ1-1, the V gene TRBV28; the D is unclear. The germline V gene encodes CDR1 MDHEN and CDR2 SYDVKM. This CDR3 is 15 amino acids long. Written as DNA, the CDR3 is TGTGCCGGCAGTCCCGTGAGGGAGAGGGACACTGAAGCTTTCTTT. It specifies CAGSPVRERDTEAFF.

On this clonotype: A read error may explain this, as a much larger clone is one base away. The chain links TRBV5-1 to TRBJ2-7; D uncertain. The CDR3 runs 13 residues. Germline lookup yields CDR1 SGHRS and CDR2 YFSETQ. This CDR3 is CASGLEPGREQYF. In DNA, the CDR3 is TGCGCCAGCGGCTTGGAGCCGGGCCGGGAGCAGTACTTC.

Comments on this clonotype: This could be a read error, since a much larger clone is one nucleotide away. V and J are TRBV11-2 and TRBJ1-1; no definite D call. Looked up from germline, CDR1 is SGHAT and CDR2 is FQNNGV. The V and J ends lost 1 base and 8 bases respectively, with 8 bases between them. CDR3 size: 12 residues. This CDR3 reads CASSLAWWEAFF. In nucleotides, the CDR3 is TGTGCCAGCAGCTTAGCATGGTGGGAAGCTTTCTTT.

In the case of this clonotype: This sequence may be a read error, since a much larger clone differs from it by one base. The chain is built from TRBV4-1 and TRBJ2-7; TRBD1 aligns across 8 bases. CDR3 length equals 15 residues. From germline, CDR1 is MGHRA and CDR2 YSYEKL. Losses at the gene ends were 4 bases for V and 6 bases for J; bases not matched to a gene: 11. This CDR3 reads CASSPQGRGLSEQYF. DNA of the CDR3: TGCGCCAGCAGCCCCCAGGGCAGGGGGCTGTCCGAGCAGTACTTC.

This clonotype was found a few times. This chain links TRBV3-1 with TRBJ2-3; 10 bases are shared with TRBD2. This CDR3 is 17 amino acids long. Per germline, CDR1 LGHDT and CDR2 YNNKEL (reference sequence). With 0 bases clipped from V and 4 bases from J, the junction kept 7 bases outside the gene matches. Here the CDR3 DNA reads TGTGCCAGCAGCCAAGATAGGGGGACTAGCGTTGCAGATACGCAGTATTTT. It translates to CASSQDRGTSVADTQYF.